The rows below give T cell receptor beta chains drawn from one sample of a study of blood T cell repertoires in COVID-19. Data came from immunoSEQ multiplex PCR; TCRdb stores just in-frame clones and leaves some out. The data show about 280,000 clones, roughly 87% seen once. Sequencing used peripheral blood. These receptors originate from a young man with active or convalescent COVID-19. CDR3s include the opening cysteine and the closing phenylalanine or tryptophan. The D gene is left open where the match is weak. For some rows the clone size is stated as once, few or many, or as a class when expanded; others skip it.

clone size: -
D gene: -
J gene: TRBJ1-1
V gene: TRBV3-1/TRBV3-2
CDR3 DNA: TGTGCCAGCAGCCAAACAGGGTCCGCTTTCTTT
CDR3 protein: CASSQTGSAFF

clone size: -
D gene: -
J gene: TRBJ2-6
V gene: TRBV19
CDR3 DNA: TGTGCCAGTAGCCCGGGACATAGCTCTGGGGCCAACGTCCTGACTTTC
CDR3 protein: CASSPGHSSGANVLTF

clone size: -
D gene: -
J gene: TRBJ1-2
V gene: TRBV10-3
CDR3 DNA: TGTGCCATCAGTGAAGACAGGAGCTATGGCTACACCTTC
CDR3 protein: CAISEDRSYGYTF

clone size: -
D gene: TRBD1
J gene: TRBJ1-2
V gene: TRBV7-2
CDR3 DNA: TGTGCCAGCAGCAAACGGACAGGGGGCGATGGCTACACCTTC
CDR3 protein: CASSKRTGGDGYTF

clone size: -
D gene: TRBD1
J gene: TRBJ1-4
V gene: TRBV2
CDR3 DNA: TGTGCCAGCTCCAACAGGGGTAGGGAAAAACTGTTTTTT
CDR3 protein: CASSNRGREKLFF

clone size: once
D gene: TRBD2
J gene: TRBJ2-7
V gene: TRBV6-5
CDR3 DNA: TGTGCCAGCACGCGGGGGGGCTCTACTCACGAGCAGTACTTC
CDR3 protein: CASTRGGSTHEQYF

clone size: -
D gene: -
J gene: TRBJ1-5
V gene: TRBV6-5
CDR3 DNA: TGTGCCAGCAGTTACTCGAGGGTTCAGCCCCAGCATTTT
CDR3 protein: CASSYSRVQPQHF

clone size: -
D gene: TRBD2
J gene: TRBJ2-5
V gene: TRBV19
CDR3 DNA: TGTGCCAGTAGTATGAGCGGGGGGGAAGAGACCCAGTACTTC
CDR3 protein: CASSMSGGEETQYF

clone size: -
D gene: -
J gene: TRBJ2-7
V gene: TRBV7-9
CDR3 DNA: TGTGCCAGCAGCTCGAGCGGTTACGAGCAGTACTTC
CDR3 protein: CASSSSGYEQYF

clone size: many
D gene: -
J gene: TRBJ1-3
V gene: TRBV6-5
CDR3 DNA: TGTGCCAGCAGTTATTCAGGGCAGCTTGGAAACACCATATATTTT
CDR3 protein: CASSYSGQLGNTIYF

clone size: few
D gene: TRBD2
J gene: TRBJ2-5
V gene: TRBV5-6
CDR3 DNA: TGTGCCAGCGGGGAGAAGTTAGCGGGGGTGGAGACCCAGTACTTC
CDR3 protein: CASGEKLAGVETQYF

clone size: once
D gene: -
J gene: TRBJ2-7
V gene: TRBV13
CDR3 DNA: TGTGCCAGCAGCTCGGCTAGGGGCCGCTACGAGCAGTACTTC
CDR3 protein: CASSSARGRYEQYF

clone size: -
D gene: TRBD2
J gene: TRBJ2-7
V gene: TRBV5-5
CDR3 DNA: TGTGCCAGCAGCTTGGGGCTAGCGGGTGGTAGGGAGCAGTACTTC
CDR3 protein: CASSLGLAGGREQYF

clone size: -
D gene: TRBD1
J gene: TRBJ1-4
V gene: TRBV6-5
CDR3 DNA: TGTGCCAGCAGTTACTCGGACAGGTCTAATGAAAAACTGTTTTTT
CDR3 protein: CASSYSDRSNEKLFF

clone size: -
D gene: -
J gene: TRBJ1-5
V gene: TRBV5-8
CDR3 DNA: TGTGCCAGCAGCCCAGGACAGCATAGCAATCAGCCCCAGCATTTT
CDR3 protein: CASSPGQHSNQPQHF

clone size: once
D gene: TRBD2
J gene: TRBJ2-2
V gene: TRBV5-4
CDR3 DNA: TGTGCCGCCCCGGGACTAGCGGCCGGGGAGCTGTTTTTT
CDR3 protein: CAAPGLAAGELFF